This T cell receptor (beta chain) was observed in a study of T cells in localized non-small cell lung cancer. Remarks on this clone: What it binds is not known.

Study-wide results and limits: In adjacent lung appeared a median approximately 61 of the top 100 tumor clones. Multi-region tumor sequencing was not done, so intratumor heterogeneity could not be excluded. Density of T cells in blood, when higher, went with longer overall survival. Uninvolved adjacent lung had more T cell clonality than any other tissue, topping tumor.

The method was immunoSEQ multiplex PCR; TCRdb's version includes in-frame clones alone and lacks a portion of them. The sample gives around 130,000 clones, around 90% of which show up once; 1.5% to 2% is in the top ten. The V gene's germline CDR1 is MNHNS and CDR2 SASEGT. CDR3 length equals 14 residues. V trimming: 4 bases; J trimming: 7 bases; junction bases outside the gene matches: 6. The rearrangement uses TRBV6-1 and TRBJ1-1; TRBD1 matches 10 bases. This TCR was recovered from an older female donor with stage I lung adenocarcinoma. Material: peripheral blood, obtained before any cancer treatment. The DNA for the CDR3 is TGTGCCAGCAGTGGGGGACAGGGGAGCTTTGAAGCTTTCTTT. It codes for CASSGGQGSFEAFF.